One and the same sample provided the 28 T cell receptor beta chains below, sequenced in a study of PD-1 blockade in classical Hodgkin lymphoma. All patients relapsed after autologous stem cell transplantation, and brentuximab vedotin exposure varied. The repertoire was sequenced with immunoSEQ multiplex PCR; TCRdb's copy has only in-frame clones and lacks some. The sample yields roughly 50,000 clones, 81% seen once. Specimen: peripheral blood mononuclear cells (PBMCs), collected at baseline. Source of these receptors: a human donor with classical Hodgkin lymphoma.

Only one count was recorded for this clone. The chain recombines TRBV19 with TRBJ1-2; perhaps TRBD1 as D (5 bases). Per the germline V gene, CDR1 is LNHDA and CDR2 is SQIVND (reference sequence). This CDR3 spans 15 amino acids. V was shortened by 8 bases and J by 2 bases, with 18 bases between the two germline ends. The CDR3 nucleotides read TGTGCCAGTGAAGAGGGACGTGGGTTGAACTATGGCTACACCTTC. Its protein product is CASEEGRGLNYGYTF.

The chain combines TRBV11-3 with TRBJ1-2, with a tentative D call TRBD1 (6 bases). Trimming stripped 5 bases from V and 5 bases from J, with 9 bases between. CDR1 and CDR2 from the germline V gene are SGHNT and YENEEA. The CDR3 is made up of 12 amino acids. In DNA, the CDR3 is TGTGCCAGCAGCCTACAGGGTTATGGCTACACCTTC. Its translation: CASSLQGYGYTF.

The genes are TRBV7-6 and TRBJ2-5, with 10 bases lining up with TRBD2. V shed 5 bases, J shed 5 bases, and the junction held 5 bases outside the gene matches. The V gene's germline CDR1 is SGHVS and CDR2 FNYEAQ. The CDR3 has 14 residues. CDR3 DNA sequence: TGTGCCAGCAGCAAGCGGGAGGGCCGCGAGACCCAGTACTTC. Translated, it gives CASSKREGRETQYF.

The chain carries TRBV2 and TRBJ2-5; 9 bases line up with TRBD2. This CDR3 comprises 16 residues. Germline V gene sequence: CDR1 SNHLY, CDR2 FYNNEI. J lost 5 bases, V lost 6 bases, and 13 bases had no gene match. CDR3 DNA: TGTGCCAGCAGATATGGACTAGCGAGAGGAGAGGAGACCCAGTACTTC. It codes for CASRYGLARGEETQYF. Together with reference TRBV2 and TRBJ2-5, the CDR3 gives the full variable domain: EPEVTQTPSHQVTQMGQEVILRCVPISNHLYFYWYRQILGQKVEFLVSFYNNEISEKSEIFDDQFSVERPDGSNFTLKIRSTKLEDSAMYFCASRYGLARGEETQYFGPGTRLLVL.

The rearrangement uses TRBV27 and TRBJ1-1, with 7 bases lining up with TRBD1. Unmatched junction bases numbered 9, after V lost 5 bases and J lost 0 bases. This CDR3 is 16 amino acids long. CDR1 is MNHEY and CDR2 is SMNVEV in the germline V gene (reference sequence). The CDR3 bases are TGTGCCAGCAGTCGGCCCCCAGGGGGGTTGAACACTGAAGCTTTCTTT. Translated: CASSRPPGGLNTEAFF.

The CDR3 is CASSQPGLQETQYF. The CDR3 DNA follows: TGCGCCAGCAGCCAACCCGGACTGCAAGAGACCCAGTACTTC. J is TRBJ2-5 and V is TRBV4-1; weak D call: TRBD2 (5 bases). Per germline, CDR1 MGHRA and CDR2 YSYEKL. The germline V and J ends were trimmed by 2 bases and 2 bases, with 9 bases remaining between them. The CDR3 spans 14 residues.

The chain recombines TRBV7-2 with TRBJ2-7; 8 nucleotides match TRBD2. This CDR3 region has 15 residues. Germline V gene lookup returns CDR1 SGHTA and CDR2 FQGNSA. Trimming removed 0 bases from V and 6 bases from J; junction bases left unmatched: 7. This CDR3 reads CASSLAPGTRREQYF. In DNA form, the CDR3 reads TGTGCCAGCAGCTTAGCGCCTGGGACTAGACGCGAGCAGTACTTC.

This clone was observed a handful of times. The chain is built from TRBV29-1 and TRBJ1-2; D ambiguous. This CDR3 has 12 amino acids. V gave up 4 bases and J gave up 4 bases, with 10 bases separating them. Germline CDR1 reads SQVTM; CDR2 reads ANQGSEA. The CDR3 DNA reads TGCAGCGTTGTCCTTCCCGGCTATGGCTACACCTTC. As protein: CSVVLPGYGYTF.

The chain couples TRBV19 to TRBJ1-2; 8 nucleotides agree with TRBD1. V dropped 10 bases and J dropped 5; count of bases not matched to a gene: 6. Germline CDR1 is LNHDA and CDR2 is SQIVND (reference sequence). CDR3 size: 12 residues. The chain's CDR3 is CATPGQEYGYTF. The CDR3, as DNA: TGTGCCACGCCGGGACAGGAGTATGGCTACACCTTC.

CDR3 protein: CASPTGSHGYTF. DNA of the CDR3: TGTGCCAGCCCGACAGGCTCTCATGGCTACACCTTC. This sequence joins TRBV2 and TRBJ1-2, with D possibly matching TRBD1 (6 bases). Trimming stripped 8 bases from V and 6 bases from J, with 13 bases between. Looked up from germline, CDR1 is SNHLY and CDR2 is FYNNEI. The CDR3 has 12 residues.

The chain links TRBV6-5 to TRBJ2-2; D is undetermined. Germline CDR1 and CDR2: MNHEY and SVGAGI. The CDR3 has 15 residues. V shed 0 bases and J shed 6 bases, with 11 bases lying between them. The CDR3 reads CASSYSHKGAGELFF. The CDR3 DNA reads TGTGCCAGCAGTTACTCCCACAAAGGAGCCGGGGAGCTGTTTTTT.

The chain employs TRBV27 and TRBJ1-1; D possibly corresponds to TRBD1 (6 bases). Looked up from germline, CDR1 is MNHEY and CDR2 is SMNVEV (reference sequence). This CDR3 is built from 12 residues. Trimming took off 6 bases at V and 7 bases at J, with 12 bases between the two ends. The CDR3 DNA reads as TGTGCCAGCAGCTCTGACAGGCTTGAAGCTTTCTTT. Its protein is CASSSDRLEAFF.

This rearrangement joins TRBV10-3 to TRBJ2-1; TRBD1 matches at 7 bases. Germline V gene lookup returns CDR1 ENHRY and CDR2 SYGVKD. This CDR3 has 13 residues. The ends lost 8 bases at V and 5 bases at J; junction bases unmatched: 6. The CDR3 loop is CAIRRQGNNEQFF. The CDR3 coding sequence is TGTGCCATCCGAAGACAGGGTAACAATGAGCAGTTCTTC.

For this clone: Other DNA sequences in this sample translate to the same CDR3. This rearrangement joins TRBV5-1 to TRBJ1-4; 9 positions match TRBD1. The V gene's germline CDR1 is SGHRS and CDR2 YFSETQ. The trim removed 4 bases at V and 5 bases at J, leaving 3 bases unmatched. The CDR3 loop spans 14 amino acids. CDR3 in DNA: TGCGCCAGCAGCCTTGACAGGGGGAATGAAAAACTGTTTTTT. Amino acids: CASSLDRGNEKLFF.

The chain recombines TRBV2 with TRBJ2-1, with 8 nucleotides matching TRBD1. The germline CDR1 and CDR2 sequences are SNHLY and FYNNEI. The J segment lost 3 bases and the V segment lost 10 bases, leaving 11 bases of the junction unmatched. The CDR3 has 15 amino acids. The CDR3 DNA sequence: TGTGCCACCCCAGGGGGCGGAGCTAACTACAATGAGCAGTTCTTC. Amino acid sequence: CATPGGGANYNEQFF.

In DNA form, the CDR3 reads TGTGCCAGCCTTTGGAGGGTAGCGCCGGCCTACGAGCAGTACTTC. Translated: CASLWRVAPAYEQYF. The chain is built from TRBV6-6 and TRBJ2-7; D may be TRBD2 (6 bases). The CDR3 totals 15 residues. Trimming left V 8 bases short and J 2 bases short, with 19 bases between. CDR1 and CDR2 from the germline V gene are MNHNY and SVGAGI (reference sequence).

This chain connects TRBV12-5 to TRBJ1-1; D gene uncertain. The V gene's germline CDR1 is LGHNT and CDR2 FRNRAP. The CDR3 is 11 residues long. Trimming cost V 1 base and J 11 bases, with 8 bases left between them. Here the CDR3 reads CASGLALLAFF. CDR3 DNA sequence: TGTGCTAGTGGTTTGGCCCTTCTGGCTTTCTTT.

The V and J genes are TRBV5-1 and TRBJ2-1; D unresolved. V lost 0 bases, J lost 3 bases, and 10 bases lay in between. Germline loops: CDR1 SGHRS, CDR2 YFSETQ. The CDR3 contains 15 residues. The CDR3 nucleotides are TGCGCCAGCAGCTTGGTCTCCGGCATCTACAATGAGCAGTTCTTC. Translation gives CASSLVSGIYNEQFF.

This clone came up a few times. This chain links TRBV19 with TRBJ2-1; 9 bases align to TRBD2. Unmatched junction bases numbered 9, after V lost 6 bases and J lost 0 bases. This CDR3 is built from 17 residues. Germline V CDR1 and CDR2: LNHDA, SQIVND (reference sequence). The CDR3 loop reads CASSPGVSGSSYNEQFF. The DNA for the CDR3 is TGTGCCAGTAGCCCAGGGGTTAGCGGGAGCTCCTACAATGAGCAGTTCTTC.

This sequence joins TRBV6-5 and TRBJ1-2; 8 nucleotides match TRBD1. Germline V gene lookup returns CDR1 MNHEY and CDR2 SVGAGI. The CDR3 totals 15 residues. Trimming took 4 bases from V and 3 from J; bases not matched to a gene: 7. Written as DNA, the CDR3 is TGTGCCAGCAGTTCACGGACAGGGATCGACTATGGCTACACCTTC. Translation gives CASSSRTGIDYGYTF.

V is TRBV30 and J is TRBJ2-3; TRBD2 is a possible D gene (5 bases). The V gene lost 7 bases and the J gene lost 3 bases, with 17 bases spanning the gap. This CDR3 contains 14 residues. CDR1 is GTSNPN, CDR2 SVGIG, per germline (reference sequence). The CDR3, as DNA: TGTGCCTTGGAAGGGAGATCAGTTACAGATACGCAGTATTTT. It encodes CALEGRSVTDTQYF.

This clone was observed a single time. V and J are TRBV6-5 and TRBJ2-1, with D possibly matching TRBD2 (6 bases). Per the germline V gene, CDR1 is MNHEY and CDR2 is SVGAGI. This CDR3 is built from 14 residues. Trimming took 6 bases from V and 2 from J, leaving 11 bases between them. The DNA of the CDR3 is TGTGCCAGCAGCGGGAGAGGAACCTACAATGAGCAGTTCTTC. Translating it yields CASSGRGTYNEQFF.

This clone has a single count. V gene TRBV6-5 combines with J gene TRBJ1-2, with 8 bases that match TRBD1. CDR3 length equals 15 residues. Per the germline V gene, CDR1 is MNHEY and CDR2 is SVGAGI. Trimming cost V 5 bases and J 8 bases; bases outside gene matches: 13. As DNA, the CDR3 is TGTGCCAGCAGTCGACAGACAGGGGCGGTCGCCGGCTACACCTTC. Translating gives CASSRQTGAVAGYTF.

The CDR3 protein is CASSEARAGELFF. CDR3 in DNA: TGCGCCAGCAGTGAGGCCCGAGCCGGGGAGCTGTTTTTT. This rearrangement joins TRBV10-2 to TRBJ2-2; D remains ambiguous. The germline CDR1 and CDR2 sequences are WSHSY and SAAADI. The CDR3 contains 13 residues. The germline V and J ends were trimmed by 2 bases and 6 bases, with 7 bases remaining between them.

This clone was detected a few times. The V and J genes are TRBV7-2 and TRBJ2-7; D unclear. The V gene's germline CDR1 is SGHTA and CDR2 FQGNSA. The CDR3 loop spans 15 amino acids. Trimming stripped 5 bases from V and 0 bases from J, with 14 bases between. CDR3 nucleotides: TGTGCCAGCAGCCTCACTCTCATCAGCTCCTACGAGCAGTACTTC. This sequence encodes CASSLTLISSYEQYF.

The CDR3 nucleotides read TGTGCCAGCAGCTTAGGGAGTTTCAAGGGGCTAGCGGGAGCGGGTGAGCAGTTCTTC. Its protein is CASSLGSFKGLAGAGEQFF. This chain links TRBV7-9 with TRBJ2-1, with 10 positions matching TRBD2. CDR3 length: 19 amino acids. V was pared by 1 base and J by 9 bases, with 18 bases of the junction left unmatched. Germline CDR1 is SEHNR and CDR2 is FQNEAQ (reference sequence).

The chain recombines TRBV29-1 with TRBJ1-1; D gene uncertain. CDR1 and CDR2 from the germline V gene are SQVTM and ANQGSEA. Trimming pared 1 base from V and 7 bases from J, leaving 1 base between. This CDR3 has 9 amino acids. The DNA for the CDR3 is TGCAGCGTTGAAGGTGAAGCTTTCTTT. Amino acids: CSVEGEAFF. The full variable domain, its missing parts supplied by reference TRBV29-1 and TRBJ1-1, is SAVISQKPSRDICQRGTSLTIQCQVDSQVTMMFWYRQQPGQSLTLIATANQGSEATYESGFVIDKFPISRPNLTFSTLTVSNMSPEDSSIYLCSVEGEAFFGQGTRLTVV.

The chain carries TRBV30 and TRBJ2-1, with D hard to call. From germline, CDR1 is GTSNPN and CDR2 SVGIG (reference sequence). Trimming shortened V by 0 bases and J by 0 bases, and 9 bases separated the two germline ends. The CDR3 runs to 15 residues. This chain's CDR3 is CAWSVRRSSYNEQFF. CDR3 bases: TGTGCCTGGAGTGTACGAAGGAGCTCCTACAATGAGCAGTTCTTC.